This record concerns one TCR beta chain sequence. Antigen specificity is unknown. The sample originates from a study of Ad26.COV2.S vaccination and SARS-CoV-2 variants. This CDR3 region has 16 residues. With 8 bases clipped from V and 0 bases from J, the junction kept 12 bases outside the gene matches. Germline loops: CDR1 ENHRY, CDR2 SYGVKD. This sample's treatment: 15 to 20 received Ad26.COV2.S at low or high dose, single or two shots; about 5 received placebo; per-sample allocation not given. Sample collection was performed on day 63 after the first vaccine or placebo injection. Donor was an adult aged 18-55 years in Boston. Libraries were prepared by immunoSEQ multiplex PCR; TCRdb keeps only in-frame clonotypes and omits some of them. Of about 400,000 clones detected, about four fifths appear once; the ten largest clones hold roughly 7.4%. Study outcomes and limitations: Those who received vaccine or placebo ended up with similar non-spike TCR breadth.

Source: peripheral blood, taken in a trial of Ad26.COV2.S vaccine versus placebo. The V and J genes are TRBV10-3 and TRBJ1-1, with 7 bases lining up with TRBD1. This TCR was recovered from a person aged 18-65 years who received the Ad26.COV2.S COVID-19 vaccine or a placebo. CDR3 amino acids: CAIQKGAGSVNTEAFF. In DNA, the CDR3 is TGTGCCATCCAAAAGGGGGCGGGAAGCGTGAACACTGAAGCTTTCTTT.